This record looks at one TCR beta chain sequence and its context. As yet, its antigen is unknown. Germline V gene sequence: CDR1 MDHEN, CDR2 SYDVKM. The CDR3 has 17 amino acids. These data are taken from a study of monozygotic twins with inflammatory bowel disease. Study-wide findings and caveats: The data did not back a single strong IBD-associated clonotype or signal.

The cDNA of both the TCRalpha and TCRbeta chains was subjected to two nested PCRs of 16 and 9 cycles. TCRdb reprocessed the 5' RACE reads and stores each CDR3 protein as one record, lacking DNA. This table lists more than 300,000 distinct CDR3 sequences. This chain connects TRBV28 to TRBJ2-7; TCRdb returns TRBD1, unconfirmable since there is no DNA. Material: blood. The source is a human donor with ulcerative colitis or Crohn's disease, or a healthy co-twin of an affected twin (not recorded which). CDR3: CASSSPHRQGLSYEQYF. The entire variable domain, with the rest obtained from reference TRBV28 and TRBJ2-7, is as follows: DVKVTQSSRYLVKRTGEKVFLECVQDMDHENMFWYRQDPGLGLRLIYFSYDVKMKEKGDIPEGYSVSREKKERFSLILESASTNQTSMYLCASSSPHRQGLSYEQYFGPGTRLTVT.